A selection of T cell receptor beta chains follows, all from one sample in a study of T cell responses to AZD1222 COVID-19 vaccine. TCRdb's table, derived via immunoSEQ multiplex PCR, lists solely in-frame clones and lacks some. The table lists 210,000 or so clones, roughly 91% of them singletons. The sample consisted of peripheral blood, taken on day 0 of MenACWY control vaccination. These receptors were obtained from an adult in good health. Each CDR3 is given with its conserved first and last residue. The D gene is left open where the match is weak. Size is omitted from some rows. Given values are once, few, many or a class for expanded clones.

CDR3 DNA,CDR3 protein,D gene,clone size,CDR3 length,V gene,J gene
TGTGCCAGCAGCTTGGGCTTTTCTTCGGGGCAGCCCCAGCATTTT,CASSLGFSSGQPQHF,.,.,15,TRBV5-8,TRBJ1-5
TGTGCCAGCAGCATGGGACAGGGGACCACCGGGGAGCTGTTTTTT,CASSMGQGTTGELFF,TRBD1,.,15,TRBV7-2,TRBJ2-2
TGCGCCAGCAGTGCATACAATGAGCAGTTCTTC,CASSAYNEQFF,.,.,11,TRBV10-1,TRBJ2-1
TGTGCCAGCAGTCAACCCCCTAACTATGGCTACACCTTC,CASSQPPNYGYTF,.,.,13,TRBV7-8,TRBJ1-2
TGTGCCAGCAGCTTTGTTGGGGGGCGGACTGAAGCTTTCTTT,CASSFVGGRTEAFF,.,few,14,TRBV7-9,TRBJ1-1
TGTGCCAGCAGGGAACAGGGGTCCCACACTGAAGCTTTCTTT,CASREQGSHTEAFF,TRBD1,.,14,TRBV6-4,TRBJ1-1
TGTGCCACCATACCAGTAAACACCATATATTTT,CATIPVNTIYF,.,.,11,TRBV7-2,TRBJ1-3
TGTGCCAGCAGTTCGGGACAGGGGGACTATGGCTACACCTTC,CASSSGQGDYGYTF,TRBD1,.,14,TRBV28,TRBJ1-2
TGTGCCAGCTCCTTCGAAGTTCTAGGTGGCTACACCTTC,CASSFEVLGGYTF,.,.,13,TRBV18,TRBJ1-2
TGTGCCAGCAGCTTGACAGCGGGGGGGCCTTATGAGCAGTTCTTC,CASSLTAGGPYEQFF,TRBD2,.,15,TRBV5-8,TRBJ2-1
TGCGCCAGCAGCTTGGATTCTGACAACTATGGCTACACCTTC,CASSLDSDNYGYTF,.,.,14,TRBV5-1,TRBJ1-2
TGTGCCACCGGGGACAGGGAAAATGAAGCTTTCTTT,CATGDRENEAFF,TRBD1,.,12,TRBV18,TRBJ1-1
TGCAGCGTGTCACAGGGAGTGACTGAAGCTTTCTTT,CSVSQGVTEAFF,.,.,12,TRBV29-1,TRBJ1-1
TGTGCCAGCAGTCCCGGCACTACGACCACAGATACGCAGTATTTT,CASSPGTTTTDTQYF,.,.,15,TRBV27,TRBJ2-3
TGTGCCACCAGTGCCCGGGGGGGAGCTGGCGGCTACACCTTC,CATSARGGAGGYTF,.,.,14,TRBV24-1,TRBJ1-2
TGTGCCAGCAGCTTAGGGCCCAGGGACAATGAGCAGTTCTTC,CASSLGPRDNEQFF,.,.,14,TRBV11-3,TRBJ2-1
TGTGCCACCAGCCGTTGGGGGGAGGGGGCAGATACGCAGTATTTT,CATSRWGEGADTQYF,.,.,15,TRBV15,TRBJ2-3
TGTGCCAGCAGGGCGGCAGGGCAAGGCTACACCTTC,CASRAAGQGYTF,.,.,12,TRBV6-4,TRBJ1-2
TGTGCCTGGAGTGTACATTCGGGTGGCTACACCTTC,CAWSVHSGGYTF,.,.,12,TRBV30,TRBJ1-2
TGTGCCAGCAGCTTGGTAGGCAGGGGCGAAACTGAAGCTTTCTTT,CASSLVGRGETEAFF,.,few,15,TRBV5-4,TRBJ1-1
TGTGCCAGTAGTATAGCACTGGGATATGGCTACACCTTC,CASSIALGYGYTF,.,once,13,TRBV19,TRBJ1-2
TGTGCCAGCAGTTACTCGTGGGGGGGAAGAAACACTGAAGCTTTCTTT,CASSYSWGGRNTEAFF,.,.,16,TRBV6-5,TRBJ1-1
TGCGCCAGCGGCGGTCGACAGGGGGGTTACAATGAGCAGTTCTTC,CASGGRQGGYNEQFF,TRBD1,.,15,TRBV5-1,TRBJ2-1
TGTGCCAGCAGCGCGGGACAGAACCCCTCACCCCTCCACTTT,CASSAGQNPSPLHF,TRBD1,.,14,TRBV9,TRBJ1-6
TGTGCCAGCAGCTTCCAGGGAACCGGGGCCAACGTCCTGACTTTC,CASSFQGTGANVLTF,.,once,15,TRBV6-2/TRBV6-3,TRBJ2-6
TGTGCCAGCAGCTTAGGACAGGTGAACACTGAAGCTTTCTTT,CASSLGQVNTEAFF,.,.,14,TRBV7-9,TRBJ1-1
TGTGCCAGTAGTGGGGGGGCAGCCCCTTATGGCTACACCTTC,CASSGGAAPYGYTF,.,.,14,TRBV19,TRBJ1-2